This TCR beta chain was profiled in a study of cytomegalovirus exposure and HLA in healthy donors. Findings and limits, study-wide: According to reports, the classifier identified cytomegalovirus status with high specificity and sensitivity.

Trimming removed 0 bases from V and 3 bases from J, with 9 bases in between. Germline values: CDR1 MNHNS, CDR2 SASEGT. The CDR3 extends over 14 amino acids. Vbeta (60) and Jbeta (13) primers were used in the PCR. Sequenced by immunoSEQ multiplex PCR; TCRdb stores in-frame clones only, minus some. The table shows a few hundred thousand clones, with under 90% occurring only once. To note about this clone: Its target is not known.

Sample: PBMCs. The J gene is TRBJ2-7, the V gene TRBV6-1; TRBD1 is a possible D gene (5 bases). The TCR sequence derives from a girl aged 2 to 9 in good health and CMV-seronegative. In nucleotides, the CDR3 is TGTGCCAGCAGTGAAGCGCCAGGGCTCTACGAGCAGTACTTC. Its translation is CASSEAPGLYEQYF.